Below are 4 T cell receptor beta chains sequenced from a single sample in a study of OX40 agonist ivuxolimab in advanced cancers. Assay: immunoSEQ multiplex PCR; the TCRdb copy retains only in-frame clones and omits some. The table includes more than 70,000 clones, 75% to 95% detected once. Sequenced here: CD4+ or CD8+ T cells sorted from blood, sampled in a trial of the OX40 agonist ivuxolimab. Receptors originate from an adult with an advanced solid tumor such as melanoma, head and neck, liver or kidney cancer.

The chain recombines TRBV9 with TRBJ1-5, with D perhaps TRBD1 (5 bases). The length of the CDR3 is 14 residues. V was shortened by 2 bases and J by 6 bases, with 12 bases between the two germline ends. The germline CDR1 and CDR2 sequences are SGDLS and YYNGEE. This chain's CDR3 is CASSVGTEIQPQHF. CDR3 bases: TGTGCCAGCAGCGTCGGGACCGAGATTCAGCCCCAGCATTTT.

The chain is built from TRBV28 and TRBJ2-1; either TRBD1 or TRBD2 may fit D (7 bases each). Germline V gene data show CDR1 as MDHEN and CDR2 as SYDVKM. CDR3 size: 15 residues. V was cut by 6 bases and J by 7 bases, with 19 bases left in between. The CDR3: CASSGAGTAGNEQFF. CDR3 coding DNA: TGTGCCAGCAGCGGGGCCGGGACAGCGGGGAATGAGCAGTTCTTC.

This chain links TRBV5-1 with TRBJ2-3; D remains ambiguous. The CDR3 is made up of 14 amino acids. Trimming removed 0 bases at V and 4 bases at J, with 9 bases between. CDR1 is SGHRS, CDR2 YFSETQ, per germline. The CDR3 reads CASSLVLPPDTQYF. The CDR3 DNA reads TGCGCCAGCAGCTTGGTTCTACCCCCAGATACGCAGTATTTT.

The chain uses TRBV10-3 and TRBJ1-1; possibly TRBD1 for D (6 bases). Germline-derived CDR1 and CDR2 are ENHRY and SYGVKD. The CDR3 length is 13 residues. Trimming took off 6 bases at V and 3 bases at J, with 11 bases between the two ends. CDR3 sequence reads: CAIRPGHDTEAFF. Written as DNA, the CDR3 is TGTGCCATCAGACCGGGACATGACACTGAAGCTTTCTTT.